This T cell receptor beta chain was found in a study of sequential checkpoint blockade in melanoma. Background on the study: Both treatment sequences were followed by maintenance nivolumab. TCRβ was sequenced from DNA of 90 to 95 pretreatment tumors.

Generated by immunoSEQ multiplex PCR, the TCRdb table keeps only in-frame clones and is missing some. The table lists around 4,000 clones, roughly a fifth of them singletons, with 21% in the top ten. This CDR3 comprises 14 residues. The germline V gene encodes CDR1 LNHDA and CDR2 SQIVND (reference sequence). The germline V and J ends were trimmed by 3 bases and 5 bases, with 11 bases remaining between them. Specified treatment: randomized to nivolumab then ipilimumab (arm A) or the reverse (arm B). Sequencing was performed on tumor tissue (inferred from file names), taken from a patient given nivolumab and ipilimumab in sequence. This clonotype was obtained from a human patient with melanoma. Some clones in this sample may be carry-over from other donors' samples. This chain connects TRBV19 to TRBJ1-5; D unresolved. This CDR3 reads CASSIHGDYQPQHF. In DNA form, the CDR3 reads TGTGCCAGTAGTATTCACGGGGATTATCAGCCCCAGCATTTT.